One sample yielded the 24 T cell receptor beta chains listed below, sequenced in a study of monozygotic twins with inflammatory bowel disease (dated by TCRdb to the late 2010s). The method was 5' RACE. Sequenced using an Illumina HiSeq 2500. The reads were reprocessed in TCRdb, with one entry per CDR3 protein sequence and no accompanying DNA. The sample table on file contains 200,000 to 250,000 distinct CDR3 sequences. Approximately 1.6% of the sample is taken by the ten largest. Material for sequencing was blood. The source is a human donor with ulcerative colitis or Crohn's disease, or a healthy co-twin of an affected twin (not recorded which).

The genes are TRBV5-5 and TRBJ2-3; the TCRdb call, TRBD1, lacks DNA for checking. The CDR3 is 15 residues long. Germline loops: CDR1 SGHKS, CDR2 YYEKEE (reference sequence). The CDR3 reads CASSATGTGTDTQYF.

This chain connects TRBV18 to TRBJ1-1. Germline CDR1 and CDR2: KGHSH and LQKENI. This CDR3 has 12 residues. The CDR3 region is CASSPSTIEAFF.

The V and J genes are TRBV2 and TRBJ1-4; without DNA, the TCRdb call of TRBD1 cannot be checked. CDR1 SNHLY and CDR2 FYNNEI come from the germline V gene. The CDR3 spans 14 residues. The CDR3 sequence: CASKPDREREKLFF. Variable domain in full (rest from reference TRBV2 and TRBJ1-4): EPEVTQTPSHQVTQMGQEVILRCVPISNHLYFYWYRQILGQKVEFLVSFYNNEISEKSEIFDDQFSVERPDGSNFTLKIRSTKLEDSAMYFCASKPDREREKLFFGSGTQLSVL.

The V call is TRBV5-6, the J call TRBJ2-7; the D call of TRBD2 rests on TCRdb alone, since no DNA is present to check it. The germline gives CDR1 SGHDT, CDR2 YYEEEE. CDR3 length: 13 amino acids. The CDR3 sequence is CASTALGGSGQYF.

The gene calls are TRBV5-1 and TRBJ2-1; absent DNA, TCRdb's TRBD2 call cannot be checked. This CDR3 spans 15 amino acids. Germline V lookup: CDR1 SGHRS, CDR2 YFSETQ. CDR3 sequence reads: CASSLTSGVFNEQFF.

The J gene is TRBJ1-2, the V gene TRBV6-5; with no DNA, the TCRdb D assignment of TRBD1 cannot be verified. The length of the CDR3 is 16 residues. Germline CDR1 reads MNHEY; CDR2 reads SVGAGI. CDR3 loop: CASSYSSGRPAYGYTF.

The chain has TRBV20-1 and TRBJ2-2. Germline CDR1 and CDR2: DFQATT and SNEGSKA (reference sequence). The CDR3 runs 11 residues. Here the CDR3 reads CSAYGTGELFF.

V usage is TRBV12-3 or TRBV12-4 and J usage is TRBJ1-1. This CDR3 spans 15 amino acids. The CDR3 protein is CASSFGRTGSTEAFF.

The rearrangement joins TRBV5-1 to TRBJ2-1; lacking DNA, the TRBD1 call made by TCRdb goes unchecked. CDR1 is SGHRS and CDR2 is YFSETQ in the germline V gene. CDR3 length: 16 residues. The CDR3 here is CASSLAGTQSYNEQFF.

The chain recombines TRBV27 with TRBJ2-7; the TCRdb call, TRBD2, lacks DNA for checking. The CDR3 contains 13 residues. Germline CDR1 is MNHEY and CDR2 is SMNVEV (reference sequence). The CDR3 spells CASSPGTRYEQYF.

The V and J genes are TRBV20-1 and TRBJ2-4; the TCRdb D gene call, TRBD1, has no DNA to confirm it. Germline V gene data show CDR1 as DFQATT and CDR2 as SNEGSKA (reference sequence). CDR3 size: 17 residues. CDR3 loop: CSARSLNREVGRNIQYF.

The CDR3 spells CASSLPSGGHTGELFF. The chain couples TRBV7-9 to TRBJ2-2; TCRdb returns TRBD2, unconfirmable since there is no DNA. Germline values: CDR1 SEHNR, CDR2 FQNEAQ (reference sequence). This CDR3 is 16 amino acids long. The full variable domain, with the rest looked up from reference TRBV7-9 and TRBJ2-2, is DTGVSQNPRHKITKRGQNVTFRCDPISEHNRLYWYRQTLGQGPEFLTYFQNEAQLEKSRLLSDRFSAERPKGSFSTLEIQRTEQGDSAMYLCASSLPSGGHTGELFFGEGSRLTVL.

This chain links TRBV12-3 or TRBV12-4 with TRBJ2-7. The length of the CDR3 is 12 residues. The CDR3 reads CASSTVEYEQYF.

The J gene is TRBJ2-2, the V gene TRBV10-2; TCRdb's assignment of TRBD2 cannot be checked, as there is no DNA. Germline V gives CDR1 WSHSY, CDR2 SAAADI. The CDR3 is 15 amino acids. The CDR3: CASRPSGGGTGELFF.

V is TRBV7-9 and J is TRBJ2-3. Germline V lookup: CDR1 SEHNR, CDR2 FQNEAQ (reference sequence). This CDR3 has 12 amino acids. The CDR3 is CASNTNKDTQYF.

V is TRBV6-5 and J is TRBJ1-3. Looked up from germline, CDR1 is MNHEY and CDR2 is SVGAGI. CDR3 length: 12 residues. The CDR3 sequence: CASSSAGNTIYF.

V gene TRBV7-2 combines with J gene TRBJ2-7; TCRdb's D call, TRBD1, is unchecked because there is no DNA. This CDR3 is 13 amino acids long. The V gene's germline CDR1 is SGHTA and CDR2 FQGNSA. CDR3: CASSLGGVSEQYF.

The chain uses TRBV12-3 or TRBV12-4 and TRBJ2-7; the TRBD1 assignment by TCRdb is unverifiable without DNA. The CDR3 has 16 residues. CDR3 amino acids: CASSSSGGLSLYEQYF.

The chain carries TRBV6-2 or TRBV6-3 and TRBJ2-6. Germline CDR1 reads MNHEY; CDR2 reads SVGEGT. This CDR3 comprises 16 residues. CDR3 in amino acids: CASNRPDGSGANVLTF.

The chain links TRBV10-2 to TRBJ1-1; checking the TCRdb D call of TRBD1 is not possible without DNA. CDR3 length: 14 amino acids. Germline loops: CDR1 WSHSY, CDR2 SAAADI. The CDR3 reads CASSEAGGHTEAFF.

The J gene is TRBJ1-4, the V gene TRBV3-1. This CDR3 has 15 amino acids. Per germline, CDR1 LGHDT and CDR2 YNNKEL (reference sequence). The CDR3 is CASSDHGRNNEKLFF.

CDR3 sequence reads: CASRGLAGAPGDTQYF. This sequence joins TRBV12-3 or TRBV12-4 and TRBJ2-3; TCRdb proposes TRBD2, but this gene call is untestable without DNA. The CDR3 consists of 16 residues.

The gene calls are TRBV12-3 or TRBV12-4 and TRBJ1-1; TCRdb picks TRBD1, but there is no DNA to check that call. The CDR3 runs 14 residues. Here the CDR3 reads CASSPGAGNTEAFF.

The chain uses TRBV5-1 and TRBJ1-1; the TCRdb D gene call, TRBD1, has no DNA to confirm it. Germline values: CDR1 SGHRS, CDR2 YFSETQ. The CDR3 covers 15 residues. CDR3 protein: CASSLDRWANTEAFF.